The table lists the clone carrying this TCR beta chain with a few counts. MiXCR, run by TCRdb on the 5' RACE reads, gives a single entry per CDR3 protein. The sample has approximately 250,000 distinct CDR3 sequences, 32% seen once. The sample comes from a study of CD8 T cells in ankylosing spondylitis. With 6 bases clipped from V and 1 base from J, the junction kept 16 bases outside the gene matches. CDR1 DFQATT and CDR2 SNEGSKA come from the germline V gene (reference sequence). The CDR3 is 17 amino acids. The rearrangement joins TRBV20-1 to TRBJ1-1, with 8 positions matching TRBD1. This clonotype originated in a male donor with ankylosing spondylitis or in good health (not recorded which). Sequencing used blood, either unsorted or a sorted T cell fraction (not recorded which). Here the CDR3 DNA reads TGCAGTGCCCCAAACATTTATACGACAGGGGCGAACACTGAAGCTTTCTTT. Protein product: CSAPNIYTTGANTEAFF.